Presented here are 30 T cell receptor beta chains from one specimen sequenced in a study of spatial heterogeneity in lung cancer. TCRdb reprocessed the 5' RACE reads with MiXCR, giving one entry per CDR3 protein. The table lists about 80,000 distinct CDR3 sequences, roughly a fifth of them singletons. This sample's time point: sample taken at primary tumor resection. Without sorting, whole RNA was sequenced from tumor, nontumor lung or frozen PBMC. The sample here was PBMCs, taken at surgery. Receptors were obtained from a male donor with early-stage non-small cell lung cancer.

The chain has TRBV28 and TRBJ2-1; D is undetermined. CDR1 is MDHEN and CDR2 is SYDVKM in the germline V gene. V was pared by 6 bases and J by 1 base, with 1 base between. The CDR3 length is 11 residues. The DNA for the CDR3 is TGTGCCAGCAGGTCCTACAATGAGCAGTTCTTC. It specifies CASRSYNEQFF.

This clonotype turned up a few times. The chain has TRBV12-3 or TRBV12-4 and TRBJ2-3, with D hard to call. The germline V and J ends were trimmed by 3 bases and 0 bases, with 10 bases remaining between them. The CDR3 extends over 15 amino acids. The CDR3 sequence is CASSFGNPSTDTQYF. DNA of the CDR3: TGTGCCAGCAGTTTTGGGAACCCTAGCACAGATACGCAGTATTTT.

This clonotype was picked up many times. The chain uses TRBV11-1 and TRBJ1-4, with 10 positions matching TRBD1. Germline-derived CDR1 and CDR2 are SGHAT and FQDESV (reference sequence). The CDR3 is made up of 14 amino acids. With 5 bases clipped from V and 6 bases from J, the junction kept 3 bases outside the gene matches. CDR3 protein: CASSAGTGDEKLFF. The CDR3 DNA reads as TGTGCCAGCAGCGCCGGGACAGGGGATGAAAAACTGTTTTTT.

The rearrangement links TRBV5-4 to TRBJ2-3; 7 positions match TRBD1. Losses at the gene ends were 3 bases for V and 0 bases for J; bases not matched to a gene: 4. From germline, CDR1 is SGHNT and CDR2 YYREEE (reference sequence). The CDR3 consists of 15 residues. This CDR3 reads CASSSGQRSTDTQYF. For the CDR3, the DNA is TGTGCCAGCAGCTCGGGACAGCGAAGCACAGATACGCAGTATTTT.

The chain links TRBV27 to TRBJ2-7; TRBD2 is a possible D gene (6 bases). V was pared by 2 bases and J by 7 bases, with 15 bases between. The CDR3 is 14 residues long. Germline CDR1 reads MNHEY; CDR2 reads SMNVEV (reference sequence). The CDR3 loop reads CASSLTGDPGEQYF. The CDR3 coding sequence is TGTGCCAGCAGTTTAACGGGGGACCCAGGGGAGCAGTACTTC.

This chain links TRBV2 with TRBJ2-2; TRBD1 matches 7 bases. The CDR3 consists of 14 residues. V was clipped by 6 bases and J by 1 base; unmatched bases: 2. Germline V lookup: CDR1 SNHLY, CDR2 FYNNEI. Here the CDR3 reads CASSWDRNTGELFF. Written as DNA, the CDR3 is TGTGCCAGCAGCTGGGACAGGAACACCGGGGAGCTGTTTTTT.

The rearrangement uses TRBV7-3 and TRBJ2-5, with a tentative D call TRBD1 (6 bases). Trimming removed 2 bases from V and 5 bases from J, with 9 bases in between. Per germline, CDR1 SGHTA and CDR2 FQGTGA. This CDR3 comprises 13 residues. CDR3 sequence reads: CASSLQGMETQYF. The DNA for the CDR3 is TGTGCCAGCAGCTTACAGGGGATGGAGACCCAGTACTTC.

This clonotype was observed a handful of times. Compared with germline, one end of the junction differs, possibly owing to a read error. This chain uses TRBV20-1 with TRBJ1-1; D perhaps matches TRBD1 (5 bases). CDR3 size: 13 residues. In germline, CDR1 is DFQATT, CDR2 SNEGSKA (reference sequence). This CDR3 reads CSVRRGMNTEAFF. The CDR3 DNA reads as TGCAGTGTTAGAAGGGGCATGAACACTGAAGCTTTCTTT.

This chain joins TRBV20-1 and TRBJ2-7; D gene uncertain. The length of the CDR3 is 14 residues. V gave up 0 bases and J gave up 1 base, with 10 bases separating them. The germline V gene encodes CDR1 DFQATT and CDR2 SNEGSKA (reference sequence). The CDR3 is CSARDSGASYEQYF. In DNA form, the CDR3 reads TGCAGTGCTAGAGATAGTGGCGCTTCCTACGAGCAGTACTTC.

The chain combines TRBV6-6 with TRBJ2-5; possible D gene TRBD2, 6 bases. Deletions cut 0 bases from V and 1 base from J, with 6 bases between. Germline V CDR1 and CDR2: MNHNY, SVGAGI (reference sequence). This CDR3 is 14 amino acids long. This CDR3 is CASSYSGLQETQYF. The DNA of the CDR3 is TGTGCCAGCAGTTACTCGGGACTCCAAGAGACCCAGTACTTC.

This sequence joins TRBV30 and TRBJ1-1; 9 bases line up with TRBD1. The CDR3 spans 14 residues. Looked up from germline, CDR1 is GTSNPN and CDR2 is SVGIG (reference sequence). J gave up 10 bases and V 0 bases, and 9 bases lay outside the gene matches. This CDR3 reads CAWSVRDRALGAFF. CDR3 bases: TGTGCCTGGAGTGTAAGGGACAGGGCGCTGGGAGCTTTCTTT. Full variable domain (rest looked up from reference TRBV30 and TRBJ1-1): SQTIHQWPATLVQPVGSPLSLECTVEGTSNPNLYWYRQAAGRGLQLLFYSVGIGQISSEVPQNLSASRPQDRQFILSSKKLLLSDSGFYLCAWSVRDRALGAFFGQGTRLTVV.

This clonotype has a count of ten or more. The chain links TRBV9 to TRBJ2-2; 7 bases are shared with TRBD1. The CDR3 runs to 16 residues. V trimming: 2 bases; J trimming: 3 bases; junction bases outside the gene matches: 7. Germline CDR1 reads SGDLS; CDR2 reads YYNGEE. The CDR3 loop is CASSVPTGMDTGELFF. The CDR3 bases are TGTGCCAGCAGCGTGCCGACAGGGATGGACACCGGGGAGCTGTTTTTT.

CDR3 nucleotides: TGTGCCAGCAGTGACGAAGCGGGGGGAGTTTTTAATGAGCAGTTCTTC. It specifies CASSDEAGGVFNEQFF. The rearrangement links TRBV6-6 to TRBJ2-1, with 9 bases that match TRBD2. Looked up from germline, CDR1 is MNHNY and CDR2 is SVGAGI (reference sequence). With 5 bases clipped from V and 7 bases from J, the junction kept 12 bases outside the gene matches. The CDR3 length is 16 residues.

This clonotype was seen a few times. V gene TRBV29-1 combines with J gene TRBJ1-1; D gene unclear. The CDR3 is made up of 12 amino acids. V dropped 6 bases and J dropped 0 bases, with 8 bases sitting between them. Germline V CDR1 and CDR2: SQVTM, ANQGSEA. CDR3 nucleotides: TGCAGCGTCCACACATTGAACACTGAAGCTTTCTTT. It specifies CSVHTLNTEAFF.

V gene TRBV15 combines with J gene TRBJ2-1, with TRBD2 matching 11 bases. The CDR3 runs to 16 residues. Germline V CDR1 and CDR2: LNHNV, YYDKDF (reference sequence). J was trimmed by 1 base and V by 7 bases; bases with no gene match: 6. In DNA, the CDR3 is TGTGCCACCACCCCGGGACTAGCGGTTTCCTACAATGAGCAGTTCTTC. Amino acid sequence: CATTPGLAVSYNEQFF.

The V call is TRBV9, the J call TRBJ1-6; TRBD1 might be the D (6 bases). V lost 3 bases and J 0 bases, leaving 16 bases between the germline ends. Per germline, CDR1 SGDLS and CDR2 YYNGEE. The CDR3 spans 18 residues. The CDR3 spells CASSAAPGQSSYNSPLHF. CDR3 nucleotides: TGTGCCAGCAGCGCAGCCCCCGGACAGAGCTCCTATAATTCACCCCTCCACTTT.

In its sample, this clonotype was seen a few times. The chain couples TRBV27 to TRBJ2-3, with 10 bases that match TRBD1. Germline V CDR1 and CDR2: MNHEY, SMNVEV (reference sequence). Losses at the gene ends were 3 bases for V and 5 bases for J; bases not matched to a gene: 11. This CDR3 spans 17 amino acids. CDR3: CASSFTPGTGAKDTQYF. The CDR3 DNA sequence: TGTGCCAGCAGTTTTACCCCGGGGACAGGGGCTAAAGATACGCAGTATTTT.

This clonotype appeared many times. The chain uses TRBV6-5 and TRBJ1-5; D ambiguous. The CDR3 has 15 amino acids. Trimming took 6 bases from V and 1 from J, leaving 13 bases between them. Looked up from germline, CDR1 is MNHEY and CDR2 is SVGAGI. The DNA of the CDR3 is TGTGCCAGCAGCCCCTTCGGAGGGAGCAATCAGCCCCAGCATTTT. It translates to CASSPFGGSNQPQHF.

In its sample, this clonotype was seen many times. The chain couples TRBV29-1 to TRBJ2-2, with D perhaps given as TRBD1 or TRBD2 (5 bases each). Trimming shortened V by 3 bases and J by 7 bases, and 12 bases separated the two germline ends. Germline-derived CDR1 and CDR2 are SQVTM and ANQGSEA. The CDR3 is 13 residues long. DNA of the CDR3: TGCAGCGTTGAGGAACAGGAGGACGGGGAGCTGTTTTTT. It yields the protein CSVEEQEDGELFF.

This clonotype has more than one count but fewer than ten. This rearrangement joins TRBV30 to TRBJ2-3; maybe TRBD1 (6 bases). The CDR3 length is 13 residues. The V gene's germline CDR1 is GTSNPN and CDR2 SVGIG (reference sequence). Between the trimmed V and J ends, which lost 1 base and 4 bases, there was a span of 9 bases. This CDR3 reads CAWSGTVSDTQYF. CDR3 nucleotides: TGTGCCTGGAGTGGGACAGTTTCAGATACGCAGTATTTT.

This clonotype has a handful of counts. V usage is TRBV12-5 and J usage is TRBJ1-1, with 9 bases lining up with TRBD1. This CDR3 region has 15 residues. Germline-derived CDR1 and CDR2 are LGHNT and FRNRAP. J was trimmed by 4 bases and V by 4 bases; bases with no gene match: 7. DNA of the CDR3: TGTGCTAGTGGTTCTGGACAGGGGAGGGCCACTGAAGCTTTCTTT. Amino acid sequence: CASGSGQGRATEAFF.

The sample holds many counts of this clonotype. CDR3 coding DNA: TGTGCCACCAGTACCGGGACTAGTAGCAATGAGCAGTTCTTC. The encoded protein is CATSTGTSSNEQFF. The V gene is TRBV24-1, the J gene TRBJ2-1, with 8 positions matching TRBD2. The CDR3 is 14 amino acids. Trimming took 6 bases from V and 6 from J; bases not matched to a gene: 6. The germline V gene has CDR1 KGHDR and CDR2 SFDVKD.

This clonotype was detected only a few times. The chain couples TRBV20-1 to TRBJ2-1; D possibly matches TRBD1 or TRBD2 (5 bases each). Germline loops: CDR1 DFQATT, CDR2 SNEGSKA (reference sequence). The length of the CDR3 is 14 residues. The V gene lost 6 bases and the J gene lost 2 bases, with 14 bases spanning the gap. In nucleotides, the CDR3 is TGCAGTGCCCTGTCGGGGCCCACCTACAATGAGCAGTTCTTC. Translated: CSALSGPTYNEQFF.

This chain joins TRBV11-2 and TRBJ2-5; D is perhaps TRBD2 (6 bases). V lost 3 bases to trimming and J lost 4 bases, with 15 bases between them. CDR3 length: 15 amino acids. Germline values: CDR1 SGHAT, CDR2 FQNNGV. CDR3 nucleotides: TGTGCCAGCAGCTTGATAGGCGGGGAGGCAGAGACCCAGTACTTC. Its protein product is CASSLIGGEAETQYF.

The chain carries TRBV7-2 and TRBJ2-5; 7 positions match TRBD2. Losses at the gene ends were 4 bases for V and 2 bases for J; bases not matched to a gene: 10. The CDR3 has 16 amino acids. CDR1 and CDR2 from the germline V gene are SGHTA and FQGNSA. CDR3 in DNA: TGTGCCAGCAGCTCCTCGTTGGGGGGAGGGCAAGAGACCCAGTACTTC. Protein product: CASSSSLGGGQETQYF.

V is TRBV5-1 and J is TRBJ2-2, with 7 bases lining up with TRBD1. Germline-derived CDR1 and CDR2 are SGHRS and YFSETQ. This CDR3 has 15 amino acids. V was pared by 7 bases and J by 6 bases, with 12 bases of the junction left unmatched. The CDR3 nucleotides are TGCGCCAGCGACAAGACAGGGACACGGGCCGGGGAGCTGTTTTTT. It specifies CASDKTGTRAGELFF.

V and J are TRBV3-1 and TRBJ1-1; D is ambiguous. CDR1 LGHDT and CDR2 YNNKEL come from the germline V gene (reference sequence). V gave up 2 bases and J gave up 9 bases, with 10 bases separating them. There are 12 residues in the CDR3. CDR3 region: CASSQLGVKAFF. The DNA of the CDR3 is TGTGCCAGCAGCCAACTGGGCGTGAAAGCTTTCTTT.

The CDR3 loop reads CASSGMSSYRETQYF. The CDR3 DNA follows: TGTGCCAGCAGCGGAATGTCTTCCTACCGGGAGACCCAGTACTTC. This chain uses TRBV9 with TRBJ2-5; D remains unclear. The CDR3 totals 15 residues. Trimming cost V 3 bases and J 5 bases, with 17 bases left between them. Germline lookup yields CDR1 SGDLS and CDR2 YYNGEE.

This clonotype came up a few times. The V call is TRBV7-9, the J call TRBJ2-5; 8 bases match TRBD1. The germline V gene has CDR1 SEHNR and CDR2 FQNEAQ (reference sequence). This CDR3 is 15 amino acids long. J was trimmed by 1 base and V by 4 bases; bases with no gene match: 5. The CDR3 spells CASSSLDRGQETQYF. DNA of the CDR3: TGTGCCAGCAGCTCCCTAGACAGGGGCCAAGAGACCCAGTACTTC.

This clonotype has only a few counts. This chain connects TRBV7-3 to TRBJ2-3; D might be TRBD2 (6 bases). The CDR3 has 16 residues. Germline CDR1 reads SGHTA; CDR2 reads FQGTGA. Trimming left V 5 bases short and J 0 bases short, with 15 bases between. The CDR3, as DNA: TGTGCCAGCAGCCCCGCCGGAGGGCCGAGCACAGATACGCAGTATTTT. This gives the protein CASSPAGGPSTDTQYF.